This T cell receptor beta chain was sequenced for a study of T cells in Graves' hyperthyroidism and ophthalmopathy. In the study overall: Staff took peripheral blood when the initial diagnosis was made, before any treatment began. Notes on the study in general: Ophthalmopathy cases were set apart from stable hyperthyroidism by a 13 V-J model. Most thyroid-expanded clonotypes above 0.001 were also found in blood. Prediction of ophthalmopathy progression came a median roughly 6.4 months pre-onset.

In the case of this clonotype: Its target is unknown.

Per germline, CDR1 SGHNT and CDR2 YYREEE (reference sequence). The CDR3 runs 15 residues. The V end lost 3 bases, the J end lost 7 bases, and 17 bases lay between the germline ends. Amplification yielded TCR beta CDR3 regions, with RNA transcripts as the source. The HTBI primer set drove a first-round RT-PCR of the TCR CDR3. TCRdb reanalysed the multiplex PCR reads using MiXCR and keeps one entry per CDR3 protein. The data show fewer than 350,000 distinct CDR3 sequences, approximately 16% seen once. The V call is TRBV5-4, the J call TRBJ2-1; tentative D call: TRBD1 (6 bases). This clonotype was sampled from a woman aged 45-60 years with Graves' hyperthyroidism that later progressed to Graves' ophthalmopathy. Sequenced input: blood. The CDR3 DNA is TGTGCCAGCAGCTCCCGGGACCAGGGGTTGAATGAGCAGTTCTTC. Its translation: CASSSRDQGLNEQFF.